Reported below is one TCR beta chain. The record originates from a study of T cell responses to AZD1222 COVID-19 vaccine. Some clones are missing from TCRdb's copy, which holds only in-frame ones; the method was immunoSEQ multiplex PCR. The table records 100,000 to 150,000 clones, about 88% of them present only once. The source was peripheral blood, collected 28 days after the second AZD1222 dose. The sequence was obtained from an adult who received the AZD1222 COVID-19 vaccine.

The CDR3: CASSVGQGANYEQYF. The CDR3 DNA is TGTGCCAGCAGCGTAGGACAGGGGGCGAACTACGAGCAGTACTTC. This sequence joins TRBV9 and TRBJ2-7; TRBD1 matches at 10 bases. Germline V gene lookup returns CDR1 SGDLS and CDR2 YYNGEE. The CDR3 spans 15 residues. V lost 0 bases and J lost 3; bases outside the gene matches: 3.